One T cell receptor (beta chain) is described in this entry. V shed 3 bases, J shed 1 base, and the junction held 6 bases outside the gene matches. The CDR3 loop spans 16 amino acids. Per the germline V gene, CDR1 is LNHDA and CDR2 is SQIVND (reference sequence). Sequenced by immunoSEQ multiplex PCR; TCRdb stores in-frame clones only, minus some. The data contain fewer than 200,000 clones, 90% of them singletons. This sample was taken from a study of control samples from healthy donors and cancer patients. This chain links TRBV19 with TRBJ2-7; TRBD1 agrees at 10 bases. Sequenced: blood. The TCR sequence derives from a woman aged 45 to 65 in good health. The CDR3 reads CASSIRPGQGSYEQYF. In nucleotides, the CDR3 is TGTGCCAGTAGTATTCGACCGGGACAGGGGTCCTACGAGCAGTACTTC.